In this sample, the clone carrying this TCR beta chain turned up a few times. Antigen specificity is unknown. The entry originates in a study of T cell repertoires in cytomegalovirus infection. Background on the study: Matching HLA type and CMV infection were both indicated by public TCR beta signatures. Findings and caveats of the study: Carriage of CMV together with the relevant HLA was identifiable through cumulative public TCR beta family frequency. Ex vivo, HLA-C-restricted CMV-specific TCR beta clonotypes prevailed over the rest of the response.

MiXCR, applied by TCRdb to the reads, yields one record per CDR3 protein. The sample records 350,000 to 550,000 distinct CDR3 sequences, roughly a third being singletons. The V gene end was trimmed by 7 bases and the J gene end by 2 bases; junction bases not matched to a gene: 5. In germline, CDR1 is MDHEN, CDR2 SYDVKM. The CDR3 runs 15 residues. The sample comprised PBMCs. The sequence was collected from a human donor in good health (CMV status not recorded). Some clones in this sample may be carry-over from other donors' samples. The rearrangement uses TRBV28 and TRBJ2-7; TRBD2 agrees at 13 bases. The CDR3: CASTVTSGGTYEQYF. DNA for the CDR3: TGTGCCAGCACCGTGACTAGCGGGGGGACCTACGAGCAGTACTTC.